The present TCR beta chain was sequenced within a study of lymphopenia after photon versus proton radiotherapy. CDR1 and CDR2 (germline): SGHVS, FNYEAQ. The CDR3 is made up of 14 amino acids. V was clipped by 5 bases and J by 2 bases, with 12 bases between them. The study's findings and limits: Under photons, naive T cells and diversity fell while effector/memory populations rose. Authors raise, but do not show, better survival with proton therapy. Post-nadir diversity loss with photons came from oligoclonal expansion, particularly CD8+ Temra cells.

Concerning this clone: Its antigen is unidentified.

Profiled with immunoSEQ multiplex PCR; TCRdb holds only in-frame clones, not every one. The table has over 25,000 clones, roughly 88% seen once. This sequence joins TRBV7-6 and TRBJ2-5; D might be TRBD1 (6 bases). The specimen was peripheral blood, collected from a patient treated with photon-based radiotherapy. The TCR was taken from a woman aged 50 to 60 with pancreatic cancer. CDR3 sequence reads: CASSAYGQQETQYF. CDR3 coding DNA: TGTGCCAGCAGCGCGTATGGACAGCAAGAGACCCAGTACTTC.